What follows are 27 T cell receptor beta chains derived from one specimen sequenced in a study of blood T cell repertoires in COVID-19 (TCRdb year 2020). The library relied on the immunoSEQ multiplex PCR assay. TCRdb re-hosts the immuneACCESS table, in-frame sequences only. Its copies lack some clones; in the studies checked, an unresolved V gene accounts for under half of them, and the cause for the rest is not known. Recorded for this sample are fewer than 200,000 clones; roughly 76% of them occurred a single time. The ten largest account for around 10% of the sample. What was sequenced was peripheral blood. Receptor source: a woman of 80 years or more with COVID-19, enrolled during active disease.

The chain employs TRBV7-2 and TRBJ2-3; D not certain. The CDR3 runs to 14 residues. V lost 0 bases to trimming and J lost 2 bases, with 6 bases between them. The germline gives CDR1 SGHTA, CDR2 FQGNSA. The CDR3 sequence: CASSLAHFTDTQYF. CDR3 nucleotide sequence: TGTGCCAGCAGCTTAGCGCACTTCACAGATACGCAGTATTTT. The complete variable domain, with remaining parts taken from reference TRBV7-2 and TRBJ2-3, reads GAGVSQSPSNKVTEKGKDVELRCDPISGHTALYWYRQSLGQGLEFLIYFQGNSAPDKSGLPSDRFSAERTGGSVSTLTIQRTQQEDSAVYLCASSLAHFTDTQYFGPGTRLTVL.

The rearrangement joins TRBV29-1 to TRBJ2-7; TRBD2 might be the D (5 bases). Trimming took off 7 bases at V and 6 bases at J, with 13 bases between the two ends. The CDR3 extends over 11 amino acids. Germline V CDR1 and CDR2: SQVTM, ANQGSEA. DNA for the CDR3: TGCAGCGGGGCTAGCTTCGGCGAGCAGTACTTC. This sequence encodes CSGASFGEQYF.

The chain employs TRBV5-1 and TRBJ1-1; the match to TRBD1 covers 10 bases. J gave up 5 bases and V 6 bases, and 10 bases lay outside the gene matches. The CDR3 runs 15 residues. Germline loops: CDR1 SGHRS, CDR2 YFSETQ. The CDR3 reads CASTSTGGAGTEAFF. In DNA, the CDR3 is TGCGCCAGCACCTCGACAGGGGGCGCGGGAACTGAAGCTTTCTTT.

This chain links TRBV5-1 with TRBJ2-1, with TRBD1 matching over 12 bases. The CDR3 has 15 residues. CDR1 and CDR2 from the germline V gene are SGHRS and YFSETQ. J gave up 8 bases and V 1 base, and 4 bases lay outside the gene matches. This CDR3 is CASSLLGTGGDEQFF. CDR3 nucleotide sequence: TGCGCCAGCAGCTTGCTTGGGACAGGGGGCGATGAGCAGTTCTTC.

Only one count was recorded for this clone. The chain couples TRBV9 to TRBJ2-1; no firm D call. The CDR3 length is 15 residues. Germline CDR1 SGDLS, CDR2 YYNGEE. Trimming took 0 bases from V and 4 from J, leaving 11 bases between them. The CDR3 nucleotides are TGTGCCAGCAGCGTAGACGGCGGTTTGTACAATGAGCAGTTCTTC. Its protein product is CASSVDGGLYNEQFF. The full variable domain, in which reference TRBV9 and TRBJ2-1 provide the parts outside the CDR3, is DSGVTQTPKHLITATGQRVTLRCSPRSGDLSVYWYQQSLDQGLQFLIQYYNGEERAKGNILERFSAQQFPDLHSELNLSSLELGDSALYFCASSVDGGLYNEQFFGPGTRLTVL.

The DNA for the CDR3 is TGTGCCAGTAAACAGGGACAGGCCTACGAGCAGTACTTC. It translates to CASKQGQAYEQYF. The chain uses TRBV19 and TRBJ2-7; 8 bases fit TRBD1. The CDR3 is made up of 13 amino acids. CDR1 and CDR2 from the germline V gene are LNHDA and SQIVND (reference sequence). J was trimmed by 2 bases and V by 7 bases; bases with no gene match: 4.

The V gene is TRBV7-6, the J gene TRBJ2-3; 11 bases are a match to TRBD2. Germline CDR1 reads SGHVS; CDR2 reads FNYEAQ. The CDR3 extends over 18 amino acids. Germline trimming cut 6 bases from V and 0 bases from J; bases unmatched to any gene: 11. The CDR3 coding sequence is TGTGCCAGCAGGCCGCATCCGGGACTAGCGGTTAGCACAGATACGCAGTATTTT. Translation gives CASRPHPGLAVSTDTQYF.

Notes on this clone: At the DNA level, this CDR3 is encoded by other sequences in the same sample as well. The V and J genes are TRBV28 and TRBJ1-2; a possible D gene is TRBD1 (5 bases). The CDR3 runs to 13 residues. Germline assignment: CDR1 MDHEN and CDR2 SYDVKM. V was trimmed by 3 bases and J by 5 bases, leaving 10 bases between them. The CDR3 here is CASSLGQGYGYTF. The CDR3 region has the DNA TGTGCCAGCAGTTTGGGGCAGGGTTATGGCTACACCTTC.

The chain is built from TRBV7-9 and TRBJ2-5; 11 positions agree with TRBD2. Germline V CDR1 and CDR2: SEHNR, FQNEAQ (reference sequence). V shed 1 base and J 4 bases; nucleotides not matched to a gene: 5. The CDR3 runs to 16 residues. In nucleotides, the CDR3 is TGTGCCAGCAGCTTAGAGGGTAGCGGGAGGGGAGAGACCCAGTACTTC. This gives the protein CASSLEGSGRGETQYF.

This clone was counted between two and nine times. This chain connects TRBV5-6 to TRBJ2-5, with D perhaps matching TRBD1 (5 bases). This CDR3 comprises 14 residues. Germline V gives CDR1 SGHDT, CDR2 YYEEEE. V was shortened by 1 base and J by 2 bases, with 9 bases between the two germline ends. Here the CDR3 DNA reads TGTGCCAGCAGCTTGACAGGAGCACAAGAGACCCAGTACTTC. Amino acids: CASSLTGAQETQYF.

V and J are TRBV30 and TRBJ1-2; D is undetermined. The germline CDR1 and CDR2 sequences are GTSNPN and SVGIG (reference sequence). V lost 3 bases to trimming and J lost 4 bases, with 15 bases between them. The CDR3 is 14 amino acids. As DNA, the CDR3 is TGTGCCTGGAGCCGAGGGAGGAATATCTATGGCTACACCTTC. It translates to CAWSRGRNIYGYTF. The whole variable domain, filled in from reference TRBV30 and TRBJ1-2, reads SQTIHQWPATLVQPVGSPLSLECTVEGTSNPNLYWYRQAAGRGLQLLFYSVGIGQISSEVPQNLSASRPQDRQFILSSKKLLLSDSGFYLCAWSRGRNIYGYTFGSGTRLTVV.

The chain combines TRBV6-2 or TRBV6-3 with TRBJ2-3; possible D gene TRBD2, 5 bases. This CDR3 has 15 residues. Germline CDR1 reads MNHEY; CDR2 reads SVGEGT. Trimming removed 2 bases from V and 0 bases from J, with 9 bases in between. CDR3 bases: TGTGCCAGCAGTTACCAGCGGCGAAGCACAGATACGCAGTATTTT. It encodes CASSYQRRSTDTQYF.

The chain combines TRBV6-1 with TRBJ1-5, with TRBD1 identical over 10 bases. V was pared by 4 bases and J by 7 bases, with 10 bases of the junction left unmatched. Germline CDR1 MNHNS, CDR2 SASEGT. CDR3 length: 16 amino acids. CDR3 residues: CASSGLGTGVGQPQHF. The CDR3 DNA is TGTGCCAGCAGTGGCCTAGGGACAGGGGTAGGACAGCCCCAGCATTTT.

The chain employs TRBV5-4 and TRBJ1-6, with D possibly matching TRBD1 (6 bases). V gave up 3 bases and J gave up 8 bases, with 12 bases separating them. Germline V lookup: CDR1 SGHNT, CDR2 YYREEE (reference sequence). The CDR3 runs 14 residues. The CDR3, as DNA: TGTGCCAGCAGCTGGGGGCTGGGGGATTCACCCCTCCACTTT. It is translated as CASSWGLGDSPLHF.

The V gene is TRBV6-4, the J gene TRBJ1-2; TRBD1 might be the D (6 bases). CDR1 is MRHNA, CDR2 SNTAGT, per germline. This CDR3 spans 13 amino acids. V was shortened by 7 bases and J by 2 bases, with 11 bases between the two germline ends. CDR3 amino acids: CASTAGANYGYTF. The CDR3 nucleotides are TGTGCCAGCACAGCAGGGGCGAACTATGGCTACACCTTC.

The J gene is TRBJ1-5, the V gene TRBV7-2; perhaps TRBD1 as D (6 bases). The germline V gene has CDR1 SGHTA and CDR2 FQGNSA. The CDR3 sequence is 14 residues long. The V end lost 5 bases, the J end lost 6 bases, and 14 bases lay between the germline ends. This chain's CDR3 is CASSLNRDAQPQHF. CDR3 sequence (DNA): TGTGCCAGCAGCCTCAACAGGGACGCTCAGCCCCAGCATTTT.

This clone has a handful of counts. The chain has TRBV11-3 and TRBJ1-6; no clear D gene. This CDR3 is 14 amino acids long. The germline CDR1 and CDR2 sequences are SGHNT and YENEEA. V was cut by 4 bases and J by 7 bases, with 11 bases left in between. The CDR3 loop reads CASSSREDNSPLHF. Here the CDR3 DNA reads TGTGCCAGCAGCTCTCGGGAGGACAATTCACCCCTCCACTTT.

The gene calls are TRBV21-1 and TRBJ1-3. TRBV21-1 counts as a pseudogene. CDR3 length: 17 amino acids. As DNA, the CDR3 is TGTGCCAGCACCCAAGGAGGGGCAGAGGGCTCTGGAAACACCATATATTTT. Translating it yields CASTQGGAEGSGNTIYF.

This CDR3 is CASSYPGGLNTEAFF. CDR3 nucleotide sequence: TGTGCCAGCAGTTACCCAGGGGGATTGAACACTGAAGCTTTCTTT. The chain carries TRBV6-5 and TRBJ1-1; 7 nucleotides align to TRBD1. Trimming took 2 bases from V and 0 from J; bases not matched to a gene: 3. This CDR3 has 15 residues. Germline V gene lookup returns CDR1 MNHEY and CDR2 SVGAGI.

This clone has just one count. The rearrangement links TRBV4-2 to TRBJ2-1; TRBD2 aligns across 12 bases. The V gene's germline CDR1 is LGHNA and CDR2 YNFKEQ. CDR3 length: 15 amino acids. Germline trimming cut 4 bases from V and 14 bases from J; bases unmatched to any gene: 12. The CDR3 nucleotides read TGTGCCAGCAGCCCAGGACTAGCGGGACCTGCTCAGGAGTTCTTC. Protein sequence: CASSPGLAGPAQEFF.

V is TRBV24-1 and J is TRBJ2-2; TRBD1 matches 9 bases. Trimming took 3 bases from V and 6 from J; bases not matched to a gene: 4. This CDR3 has 15 amino acids. CDR1 is KGHDR and CDR2 is SFDVKD in the germline V gene. CDR3 bases: TGTGCCACCAGTGATCCGGGACAGGGCGCCGGGGAGCTGTTTTTT. Residues: CATSDPGQGAGELFF.

J is TRBJ2-7 and V is TRBV7-2, with 10 bases lining up with TRBD2. The J segment lost 6 bases and the V segment lost 5 bases, leaving 13 bases of the junction unmatched. Germline loops: CDR1 SGHTA, CDR2 FQGNSA. The CDR3 has 16 residues. CDR3 in DNA: TGTGCCAGCAGCGTCACGAGCGGGGGGGCAAGCGGCGAGCAGTACTTC. As protein: CASSVTSGGASGEQYF.

This chain uses TRBV28 with TRBJ1-1; D remains ambiguous. The CDR3 totals 16 residues. V was trimmed by 6 bases and J by 0 bases, leaving 17 bases between them. Germline loops: CDR1 MDHEN, CDR2 SYDVKM. The CDR3 region has the DNA TGTGCCAGCAGCCCCCGGTTTCTGGAGATGAACACTGAAGCTTTCTTT. Translating it yields CASSPRFLEMNTEAFF.

The chain links TRBV4-2 to TRBJ1-1; D uncertain. This CDR3 is built from 13 residues. Germline CDR1 reads LGHNA; CDR2 reads YNFKEQ. The V and J ends lost 3 bases and 6 bases respectively, with 11 bases between them. As DNA, the CDR3 is TGTGCCAGCAGCCACCCCGGGAGCGCTGAAGCTTTCTTT. Translation: CASSHPGSAEAFF.

This chain connects TRBV19 to TRBJ1-1; 10 positions match TRBD1. The ends lost 5 bases at V and 0 bases at J; junction bases unmatched: 6. The CDR3 consists of 16 residues. CDR1 and CDR2 from the germline V gene are LNHDA and SQIVND (reference sequence). The CDR3 region is CASSGQGGLLNTEAFF. The CDR3, as DNA: TGTGCCAGTAGTGGACAGGGGGGACTTTTGAACACTGAAGCTTTCTTT. Full variable domain (remainder filled in from reference TRBV19 and TRBJ1-1): DGGITQSPKYLFRKEGQNVTLSCEQNLNHDAMYWYRQDPGQGLRLIYYSQIVNDFQKGDIAEGYSVSREKKESFPLTVTSAQKNPTAFYLCASSGQGGLLNTEAFFGQGTRLTVV.

The table lists this clone with a count of one. The chain is built from TRBV21-1 and TRBJ2-7; TRBD1 was called by the table and not checked on the DNA. TRBV21-1 is termed a pseudogene. There are 15 residues in the CDR3. CDR3 residues: CASSKETGASYEQYF. CDR3 nucleotide sequence: TGTGCCAGCAGCAAAGAGACAGGAGCCTCCTACGAGCAGTACTTC.

The chain is built from TRBV7-9 and TRBJ1-5; D is possibly TRBD1 (5 bases). The CDR3 is made up of 18 amino acids. Per germline, CDR1 SEHNR and CDR2 FQNEAQ (reference sequence). V was pared by 1 base and J by 1 base, with 17 bases between. The CDR3 loop is CASSLEAGIGLSNQPQHF. As DNA, the CDR3 is TGTGCCAGCAGCTTAGAGGCAGGGATAGGGTTGAGCAATCAGCCCCAGCATTTT.